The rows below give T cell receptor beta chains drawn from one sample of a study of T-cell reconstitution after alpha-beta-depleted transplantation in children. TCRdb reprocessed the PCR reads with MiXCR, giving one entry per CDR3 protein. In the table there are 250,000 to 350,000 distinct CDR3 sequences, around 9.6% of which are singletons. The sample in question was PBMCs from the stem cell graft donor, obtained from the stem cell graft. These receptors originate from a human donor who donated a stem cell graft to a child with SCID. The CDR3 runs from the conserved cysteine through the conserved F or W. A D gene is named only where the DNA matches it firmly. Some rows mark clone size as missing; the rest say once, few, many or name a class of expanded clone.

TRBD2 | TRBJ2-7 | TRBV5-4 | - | TGTGCCAGCAGCCAAGCGGGGGGGCGGTCCTACGAGCAGTACTTC | CASSQAGGRSYEQYF
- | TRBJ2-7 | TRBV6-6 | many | TGTGCCAGCACAGCTAGTCTGGGTGAGCAGTACTTC | CASTASLGEQYF
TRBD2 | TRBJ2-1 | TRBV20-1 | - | TGCAGTGCCCCCCTGGCTAGCGGGTACAATGAGCAGTTCTTC | CSAPLASGYNEQFF
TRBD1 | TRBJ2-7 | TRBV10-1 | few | TGCGCCAGCCGAGGACAGGGATCGGACGAGCAGTACTTC | CASRGQGSDEQYF
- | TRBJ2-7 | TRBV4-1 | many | TGCGCCAGCAGCCGAACGGACGGGAACCTCTACGAGCAGTACTTC | CASSRTDGNLYEQYF
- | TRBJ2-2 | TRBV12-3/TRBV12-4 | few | TGTGCCAGCGGTCGACTGACCGGGGAGCTGTTTTTT | CASGRLTGELFF
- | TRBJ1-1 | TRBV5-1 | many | TGCGCCAGCAGCCCTGTTCGGGGGCAGGATACTGAAGCTTTCTTT | CASSPVRGQDTEAFF
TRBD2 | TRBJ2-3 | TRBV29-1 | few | TGCAGCGTTGGAGGGACTAGCGGGGGGATCTTCACAGATACGCAGTATTTT | CSVGGTSGGIFTDTQYF
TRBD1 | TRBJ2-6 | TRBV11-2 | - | TGTGCCAGCAGCTCGGACAGGGGGCAGGCCTCTGGGGCCAACGTCCTGACTTTC | CASSSDRGQASGANVLTF
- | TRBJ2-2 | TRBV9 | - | TGTGCCAGCAGCGTAGCTGCGACTCTCGGGGAGCTGTTTTTT | CASSVAATLGELFF
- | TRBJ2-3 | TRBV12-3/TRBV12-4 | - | TGTGCCAGCACCCCCGGTATAAAGGGCACAGATACGCAGTATTTT | CASTPGIKGTDTQYF
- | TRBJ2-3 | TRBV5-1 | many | TGCGCCAGCAGCCTGGTAGGAGGGGACGCAGATACGCAGTATTTT | CASSLVGGDADTQYF
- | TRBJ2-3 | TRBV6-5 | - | TGTGCCAGCAGTTGGACTTTCGATACGCAGTATTTT | CASSWTFDTQYF
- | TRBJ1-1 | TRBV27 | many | TGTGCCAGCAGTTCGACAGGCCTGAACACTGAAGCTTTCTTT | CASSSTGLNTEAFF
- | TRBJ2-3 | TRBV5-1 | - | TGCGCCAGCAGCTTCGAAGGACCAGATGCGCAGTATTTT | CASSFEGPDAQYF
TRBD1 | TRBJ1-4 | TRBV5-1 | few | TGCGCCAGCAGCCAACAGGGGCGGGAACTGTTTTTT | CASSQQGRELFF
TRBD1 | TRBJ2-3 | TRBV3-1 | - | TGTGCCTGCTGCAAGCTGGGGACAGGGACAGATACGCAGTATTTT | CACCKLGTGTDTQYF
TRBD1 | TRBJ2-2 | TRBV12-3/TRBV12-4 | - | TGTGCCAGCAGAGACCCGGGACAGGGGGCGACCGTGGAGCTGTTTTTT | CASRDPGQGATVELFF
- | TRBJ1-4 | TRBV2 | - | TGTGCCAGCAGCGGGCGGGGGAGCGCTAATGAAAAACTGTTTTTT | CASSGRGSANEKLFF
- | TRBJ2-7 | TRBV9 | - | TGTGCCAGCAGCGTAGCGGATACGGGAGACTGCGAGCAGTACTTC | CASSVADTGDCEQYF
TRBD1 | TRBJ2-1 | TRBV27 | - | TGTGCCAGCAGTTCCTCGACAGGGGTCCCTTTCAATGAGCAGTTCTTC | CASSSSTGVPFNEQFF
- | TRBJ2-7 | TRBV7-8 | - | TGTGCCAGCAGCTTGAATATAGGGTACGAGCAGTACTTC | CASSLNIGYEQYF
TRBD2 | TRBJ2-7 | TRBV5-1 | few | TGCGCCAGCAGCTTTAGCGGGGTGAGCTCCTACGAGCAGTACTTC | CASSFSGVSSYEQYF
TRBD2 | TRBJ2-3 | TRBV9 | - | TGTGCCAGCAGCGATCCCCCCTCTCCTAGCGGGCGACCAGATACGCAGTATTTT | CASSDPPSPSGRPDTQYF
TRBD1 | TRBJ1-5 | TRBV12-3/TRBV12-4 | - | TGTGCCAGCAAGGCGGGGCTTGACAGGGGGCTTAACAATCAGCCCCAGCATTTT | CASKAGLDRGLNNQPQHF
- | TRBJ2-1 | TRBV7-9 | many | TGTGCCAGCAGCTTGGTGGGGTATGAGCAGTTCTTC | CASSLVGYEQFF
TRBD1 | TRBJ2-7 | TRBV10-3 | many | TGTGCCATGGCCGGACAGGATATCTACGAGCAGTACTTC | CAMAGQDIYEQYF
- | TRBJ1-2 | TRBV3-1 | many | TGTGCCAGCAGCCGAACCGGGACCTATGGCTACACCTTC | CASSRTGTYGYTF
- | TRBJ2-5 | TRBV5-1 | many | TGCGCCAGCAGCCGGGACAAAAGAGAGACCCAGTACTTC | CASSRDKRETQYF
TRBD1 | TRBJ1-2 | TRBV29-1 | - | TGCAGCTCTACCGGGACAGGGGGCGGCTATGGCTACACCTTC | CSSTGTGGGYGYTF
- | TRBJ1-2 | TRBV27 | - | TGTGCCAGCAGTTTAATGCAGGAAGGTGGCTACACCTTC | CASSLMQEGGYTF
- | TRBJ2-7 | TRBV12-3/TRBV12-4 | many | TGTGCCAGCAGCCCCAGGGTCTCCTACGAGCAGTACTTC | CASSPRVSYEQYF
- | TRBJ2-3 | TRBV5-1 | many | TGCGCCAGCAGCTTTAACACAGATACGCAGTATTTT | CASSFNTDTQYF
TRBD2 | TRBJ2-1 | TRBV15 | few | TGTGCCACCAGCAGAGACTTGGGCGGGGGCTCCTACAATGAGCAGTTCTTC | CATSRDLGGGSYNEQFF
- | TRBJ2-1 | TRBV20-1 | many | TGCAGTGCTCTGAATAATCCCTACAATGAGCAGTTCTTC | CSALNNPYNEQFF
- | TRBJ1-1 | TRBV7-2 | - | TGTGCCAGCAGCTTCCCCTGGGGAGAAGGCACTGAAGCTTTCTTT | CASSFPWGEGTEAFF
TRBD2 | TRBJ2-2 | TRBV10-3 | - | TGTGCCACCTCGACTAGCGGGGGGACCGGGGAGCTGTTTTTT | CATSTSGGTGELFF
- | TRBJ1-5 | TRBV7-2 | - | TGTGCCAGCAGCGGGGGGAGGGGAGGGCAGCCCCAGCATTTT | CASSGGRGGQPQHF
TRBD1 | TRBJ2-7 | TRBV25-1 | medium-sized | TGTGCCAGCAGTGAGACGGACCGGGACAGCGACGAGCAGTACTTC | CASSETDRDSDEQYF
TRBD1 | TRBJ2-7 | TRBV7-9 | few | TGTGCCAGCAGAAAACCCGGGACAGGGCCCCTTGGCGAGCAGTACTTC | CASRKPGTGPLGEQYF
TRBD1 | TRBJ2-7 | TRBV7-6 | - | TGTGCCAGCAGCAACATCCCGCCAGGGACAGCTAACTACGAGCAGTACTTC | CASSNIPPGTANYEQYF
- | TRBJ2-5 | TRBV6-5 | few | TGTGCCAGCAGTTACCTGGGTTACCAAGAGACCCAGTACTTC | CASSYLGYQETQYF
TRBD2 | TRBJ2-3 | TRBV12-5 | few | TGTGCTAGTGGTTTAGGGACTATCAGCACAGATACGCAGTATTTT | CASGLGTISTDTQYF
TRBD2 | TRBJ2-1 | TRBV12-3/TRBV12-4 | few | TGTGCCAGCGGTCTAAGCGGGGGGGCTAATGAGCAGTTCTTC | CASGLSGGANEQFF
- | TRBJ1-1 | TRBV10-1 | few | TGCGCCAGCAGGGAGGTTAACACTGAAGCTTTCTTT | CASREVNTEAFF
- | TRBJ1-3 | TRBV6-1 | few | TGTGCCAGCAGGAGGGCAGGAGGTGGAAACACCATATATTTT | CASRRAGGGNTIYF
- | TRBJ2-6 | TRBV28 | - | TGTGCCAGCAGGAACGTCACAGGGACTGGGGCCAACGTCCTGACTTTC | CASRNVTGTGANVLTF